This TCR beta chain emerged from a study of CD8 T cells in ankylosing spondylitis. Worth noting for this clonotype: Its antigen is not known.

Study observations and caveats: Characteristic, it appeared, of ankylosing spondylitis blood was a TCR beta motif of eight highly homologous variants. Prior literature has documented some motif variants in synovial fluid and blood from reactive arthritis. Researchers reportedly found disease-linked clones significantly enriched in matched ankylosing spondylitis synovial fluid.

Libraries of TCR beta came from quantitative 5'-RACE with molecular barcodes. TCRdb fed the 5' RACE reads into MiXCR, producing one record per CDR3 protein. Among fewer than 750,000 distinct CDR3 sequences, 19% were seen once, and the ten largest hold under 20%. The germline gives CDR1 SQVTM, CDR2 ANQGSEA. The CDR3 is made up of 12 amino acids. This TCR came from a male donor with ankylosing spondylitis. Sequenced material: blood, either unsorted or a sorted T cell fraction (not recorded which). V usage is TRBV29-1 and J usage is TRBJ2-7, with D maybe TRBD1 (5 bases). The CDR3 is CTTAGPAYEQYF. Written as DNA, the CDR3 is TGCACCACCGCAGGGCCGGCCTACGAGCAGTACTTC.